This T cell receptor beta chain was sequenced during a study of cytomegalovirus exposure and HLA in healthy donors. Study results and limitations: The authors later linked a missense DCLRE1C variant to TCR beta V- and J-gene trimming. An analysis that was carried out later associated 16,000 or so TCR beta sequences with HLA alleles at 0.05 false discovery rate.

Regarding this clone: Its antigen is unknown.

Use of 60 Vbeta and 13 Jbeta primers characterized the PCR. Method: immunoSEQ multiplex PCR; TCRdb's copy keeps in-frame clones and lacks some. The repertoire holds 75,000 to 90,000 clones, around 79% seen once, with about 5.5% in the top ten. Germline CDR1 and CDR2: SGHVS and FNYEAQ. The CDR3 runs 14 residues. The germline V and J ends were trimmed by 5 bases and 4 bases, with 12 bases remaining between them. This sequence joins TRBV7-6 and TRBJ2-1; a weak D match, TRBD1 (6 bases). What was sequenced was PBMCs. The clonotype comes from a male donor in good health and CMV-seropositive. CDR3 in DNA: TGTGCCAGCAGCCAGACAGGAGTGTACAATGAGCAGTTCTTC. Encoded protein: CASSQTGVYNEQFF.